This T cell receptor beta chain is drawn from a study of molecular identifiers for immune sequencing clone quantification. The CDR3 totals 16 residues. Trimming took off 7 bases at V and 5 bases at J, with 23 bases between the two ends. Germline values: CDR1 MNHEY, CDR2 SMNVEV (reference sequence). Sorting selected naive CD8 T cells with a CD8+CD4-CCR7+CD45RA+ phenotype. Each CDR3 protein gets one entry after TCRdb re-called the PCR reads with MiXCR. The sample lists approximately 97,000 distinct CDR3 sequences, 35% seen once, with approximately 10% in the top ten. This clonotype was recorded at least ten times.

This TCR was recovered from a human donor in good health. Some libraries in this study had Jurkat cell RNA spiked in. The chain links TRBV27 to TRBJ1-1; tentatively, D is TRBD1 (6 bases). The sequenced sample was naive CD8+ T cells from blood, with Jurkat cell RNA spiked in. Sample subset: FACS-sorted CD8+CD4-CCR7+CD45RA+ naive T cells. The CDR3 region is CASIPSIGGLGTEAFF. CDR3 coding DNA: TGTGCCAGCATCCCTTCGATAGGGGGATTAGGTACTGAAGCTTTCTTT.